These 16 T cell receptor beta chains were all obtained from the same sample, sequenced in a study of T-cell reconstitution after alpha-beta-depleted transplantation in children. Preparation of the TCRbeta library used unique molecular identifiers. TCRdb recomputed calls from the PCR reads with MiXCR, one row per CDR3 protein. In the table there are 150,000 to 250,000 distinct CDR3 sequences, just over 14% of which are singletons. The sample consisted of PBMCs from the stem cell graft donor, taken from the stem cell graft. These receptors came from a human donor who donated a stem cell graft to a child with acute lymphoblastic leukemia.

There are many counts of this clonotype. This chain uses TRBV9 with TRBJ1-2; the D gene is possibly TRBD1 (5 bases). This CDR3 spans 14 amino acids. Between the trimmed V and J ends, which lost 0 bases and 5 bases, there was a span of 11 bases. CDR1 and CDR2 (germline): SGDLS, YYNGEE. The CDR3 coding sequence is TGTGCCAGCAGCGTAGATGGGGCCGCTTATGGCTACACCTTC. Encoded protein: CASSVDGAAYGYTF.

The rearrangement links TRBV20-1 to TRBJ2-1; either TRBD1 or TRBD2 may fit D (6 bases each). CDR1 is DFQATT, CDR2 SNEGSKA, per germline (reference sequence). This CDR3 is built from 15 residues. Trimming pared 6 bases from V and 7 bases from J, leaving 22 bases between. CDR3 DNA: TGCAGTGCACTTGGGGTTGGGGGGCGCGTTAATGAGCAGTTCTTC. Amino acid sequence: CSALGVGGRVNEQFF.

The V call is TRBV7-9, the J call TRBJ1-2, with 8 nucleotides matching TRBD1. The V segment lost 8 bases and the J segment 6 bases; nucleotides outside the gene matches: 11. This CDR3 comprises 14 residues. Looked up from germline, CDR1 is SEHNR and CDR2 is FQNEAQ (reference sequence). The chain's CDR3 is CASQAGTGIHGYTF. Here the CDR3 DNA reads TGTGCCAGCCAAGCCGGGACAGGTATTCATGGCTACACCTTC.

The V and J genes are TRBV11-2 and TRBJ1-1; the D gene is possibly TRBD1 (5 bases). Germline V gene lookup returns CDR1 SGHAT and CDR2 FQNNGV. CDR3 length: 16 amino acids. Trimming stripped 1 base from V and 4 bases from J, with 16 bases between. The CDR3 DNA is TGTGCCAGCAGCTTAGCAGGGAGTGGGTTGGGCACTGAAGCTTTCTTT. This translates into CASSLAGSGLGTEAFF.

This clonotype was seen ten or more times. The genes are TRBV25-1 and TRBJ2-1; D tentatively fits TRBD1 or TRBD2 (5 bases each). The CDR3 loop spans 15 amino acids. Germline V gene lookup returns CDR1 MGHDK and CDR2 SYGVNS. V was clipped by 4 bases and J by 9 bases, with 19 bases between them. CDR3 DNA sequence: TGTGCCAGCAGTGGACTGAGGGCCCCTGGGGCTGAGCAGTTCTTC. Translation gives CASSGLRAPGAEQFF. The variable domain in full, with the rest retrieved from reference TRBV25-1 and TRBJ2-1, is EADIYQTPRYLVIGTGKKITLECSQTMGHDKMYWYQQDPGMELHLIHYSYGVNSTEKGDLSSESTVSRIRTEHFPLTLESARPSHTSQYLCASSGLRAPGAEQFFGPGTRLTVL.

This clonotype was found many times. This chain joins TRBV12-3 or TRBV12-4 and TRBJ2-7, with D possibly matching TRBD1 (5 bases). The V and J ends lost 0 bases and 5 bases respectively, with 8 bases between them. The CDR3 extends over 13 amino acids. In DNA form, the CDR3 reads TGTGCCAGCAGTTTAGCCAGGGTCCACGAGCAGTACTTC. Encoded protein: CASSLARVHEQYF.

This clonotype has ten or more counts. The chain employs TRBV20-1 and TRBJ1-1; D is ambiguous. This CDR3 is 14 amino acids long. Trimming cost V 1 base and J 3 bases, with 12 bases left between them. Germline-derived CDR1 and CDR2 are DFQATT and SNEGSKA (reference sequence). CDR3 in DNA: TGCAGTGCTAGAGGCGCCCCGGGGTACACTGAAGCTTTCTTT. Residues: CSARGAPGYTEAFF.

This clonotype was seen at least ten times. The chain couples TRBV12-3 or TRBV12-4 to TRBJ1-1; TRBD1 is a possible D gene (6 bases). V was shortened by 3 bases and J by 1 base, with 18 bases between the two germline ends. The CDR3 loop spans 17 amino acids. The DNA of the CDR3 is TGTGCCAGCAGTTTTCAGGGGTTGATTGTGGGGAACACTGAAGCTTTCTTT. Its translation is CASSFQGLIVGNTEAFF.

This clonotype was detected many times. The chain couples TRBV12-3 or TRBV12-4 to TRBJ1-2; 7 bases are a match to TRBD1. V shed 7 bases, J shed 6 bases, and the junction held 8 bases outside the gene matches. The CDR3 consists of 13 residues. The DNA for the CDR3 is TGTGCCAGCAACCTCGACAGGGCCAATGGCTACACCTTC. It is translated as CASNLDRANGYTF.

The gene calls are TRBV30 and TRBJ1-1; maybe TRBD1 (5 bases). Germline loops: CDR1 GTSNPN, CDR2 SVGIG (reference sequence). This CDR3 has 14 amino acids. The V end was cut by 0 bases, the J end by 1 base, with 9 bases between. DNA of the CDR3: TGTGCCTGGAGTGTACAGGTCAGGAACACTGAAGCTTTCTTT. It yields the protein CAWSVQVRNTEAFF.

This clonotype occurred many times. V is TRBV20-1 and J is TRBJ2-1; D is uncertain. CDR1 and CDR2 (germline): DFQATT, SNEGSKA (reference sequence). This CDR3 has 13 residues. V lost 1 base and J 7 bases, leaving 11 bases between the germline ends. Here the CDR3 reads CSARVQQRNEQFF. In DNA, the CDR3 is TGCAGTGCTAGAGTACAGCAGAGAAATGAGCAGTTCTTC.

This clonotype was seen repeatedly, ten times or more. The chain links TRBV24-1 to TRBJ2-1; D may be TRBD1 (6 bases). Germline assignment: CDR1 KGHDR and CDR2 SFDVKD. Trimming removed 1 base at V and 2 bases at J, with 11 bases between. CDR3 length: 16 residues. The CDR3 here is CATSDLEQGPYNEQFF. CDR3 sequence (DNA): TGTGCCACCAGTGATTTAGAACAGGGTCCCTACAATGAGCAGTTCTTC.

The V and J genes are TRBV10-3 and TRBJ2-7; 12 nucleotides match TRBD2. The CDR3 is 15 amino acids. CDR1 is ENHRY, CDR2 SYGVKD, per germline. With 6 bases clipped from V and 5 bases from J, the junction kept 8 bases outside the gene matches. CDR3 coding DNA: TGTGCCATCAGGACGACTAGCGGGAGCCGTAACGAGCAGTACTTC. It yields the protein CAIRTTSGSRNEQYF.

This clonotype was found a few times. The chain carries TRBV20-1 and TRBJ2-7, with 8 bases that match TRBD2. Germline trimming cut 1 base from V and 4 bases from J; bases unmatched to any gene: 6. The CDR3 extends over 14 amino acids. The germline gives CDR1 DFQATT, CDR2 SNEGSKA (reference sequence). For the CDR3, the DNA is TGCAGTGCTAGAGTACCGGGAGGGATGTACGAGCAGTACTTC. Residues: CSARVPGGMYEQYF.

Of note for this clonotype: No DNA is shown, since the ends of the CDR3 on it are uncertain; the CDR3 is the one TCRdb lists. The chain combines TRBV7-5 with TRBJ2-1. TRBV7-5 has pseudogene status. The CDR3 extends over 16 residues, inclusive of both ends. The CDR3 loop is CISVPEAIKELCEQFF.

This clonotype occurred many times. The genes are TRBV7-9 and TRBJ1-4, with TRBD1 matching over 10 bases. CDR3 length: 15 residues. The germline CDR1 and CDR2 sequences are SEHNR and FQNEAQ (reference sequence). The ends lost 5 bases at V and 8 bases at J; junction bases unmatched: 8. The chain's CDR3 is CASSPTGQGLEKLFF. In DNA form, the CDR3 reads TGTGCCAGCAGCCCTACGGGACAGGGGCTGGAAAAACTGTTTTTT. The full variable domain, in which reference TRBV7-9 and TRBJ1-4 provide the parts outside the CDR3, is DTGVSQNPRHKITKRGQNVTFRCDPISEHNRLYWYRQTLGQGPEFLTYFQNEAQLEKSRLLSDRFSAERPKGSFSTLEIQRTEQGDSAMYLCASSPTGQGLEKLFFGSGTQLSVL.